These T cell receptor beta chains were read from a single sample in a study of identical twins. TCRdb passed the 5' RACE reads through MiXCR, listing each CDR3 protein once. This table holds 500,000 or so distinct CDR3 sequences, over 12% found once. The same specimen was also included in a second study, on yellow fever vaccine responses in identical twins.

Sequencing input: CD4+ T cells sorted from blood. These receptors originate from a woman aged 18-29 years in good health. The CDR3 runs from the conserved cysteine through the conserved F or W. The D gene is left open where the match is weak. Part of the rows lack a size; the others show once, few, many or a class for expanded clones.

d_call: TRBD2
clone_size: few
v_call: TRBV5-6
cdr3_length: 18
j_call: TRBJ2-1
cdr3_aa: CASSLGLASKGAYNEQFF
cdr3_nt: TGTGCCAGCAGCTTGGGACTAGCGTCCAAGGGGGCCTACAATGAGCAGTTCTTC

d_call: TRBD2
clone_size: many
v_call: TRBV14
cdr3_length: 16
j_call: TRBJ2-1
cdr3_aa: CASSQLAGGPSNEQFF
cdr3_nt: TGTGCCAGCAGCCAACTAGCGGGAGGGCCATCCAATGAGCAGTTCTTC

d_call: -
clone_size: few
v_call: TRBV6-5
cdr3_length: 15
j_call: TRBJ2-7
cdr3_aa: CASSYEARSSYEQYF
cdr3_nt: TGTGCCAGCAGTTACGAAGCTAGGAGCTCCTACGAGCAGTACTTC

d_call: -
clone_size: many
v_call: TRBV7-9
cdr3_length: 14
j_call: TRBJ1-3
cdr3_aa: CASSFASSGNTIYF
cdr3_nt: TGTGCCAGCAGCTTTGCCTCCTCTGGAAACACCATATATTTT

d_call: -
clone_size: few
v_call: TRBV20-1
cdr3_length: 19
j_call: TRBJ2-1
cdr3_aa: CSARSKSLRDASSYNEQFF
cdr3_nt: TGCAGTGCTAGATCAAAATCTCTCCGGGACGCGAGCTCCTACAATGAGCAGTTCTTC

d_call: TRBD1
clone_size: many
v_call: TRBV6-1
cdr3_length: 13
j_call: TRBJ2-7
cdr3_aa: CASRRQGWREQYF
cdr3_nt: TGTGCCAGCAGGCGACAGGGCTGGCGGGAGCAGTACTTC

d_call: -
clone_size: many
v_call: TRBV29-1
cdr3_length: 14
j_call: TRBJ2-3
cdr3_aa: CSVELGWKADTQYF
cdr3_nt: TGCAGCGTTGAATTAGGATGGAAGGCAGATACGCAGTATTTT

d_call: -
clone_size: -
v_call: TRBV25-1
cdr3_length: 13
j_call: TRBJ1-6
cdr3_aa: CASSEFGSSPLHF
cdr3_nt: TGTGCCAGCAGTGAGTTTGGGAGTTCACCCCTCCACTTT

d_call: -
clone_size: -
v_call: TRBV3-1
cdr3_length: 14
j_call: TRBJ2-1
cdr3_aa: CASSRYDTNNEQFF
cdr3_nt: TGTGCCAGCAGTCGATACGATACTAACAATGAGCAGTTCTTC

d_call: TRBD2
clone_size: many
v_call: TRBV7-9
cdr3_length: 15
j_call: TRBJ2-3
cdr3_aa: CASSFASGRVDTQYF
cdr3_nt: TGTGCCAGCAGCTTCGCTAGCGGGAGAGTAGATACGCAGTATTTT

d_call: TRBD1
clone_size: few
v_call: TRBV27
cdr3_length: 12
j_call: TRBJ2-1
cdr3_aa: CASSDRGREQFF
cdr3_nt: TGTGCCAGCAGTGACAGGGGGCGTGAGCAGTTCTTC

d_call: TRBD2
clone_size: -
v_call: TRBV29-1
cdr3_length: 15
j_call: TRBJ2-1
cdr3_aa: CSVEATSGSGNEQFF
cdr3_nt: TGCAGCGTTGAGGCGACTAGCGGGAGTGGAAATGAGCAGTTCTTC

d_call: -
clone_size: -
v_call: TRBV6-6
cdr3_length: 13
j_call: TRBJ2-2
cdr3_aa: CASSYSGIGELFF
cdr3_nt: TGTGCCAGCAGTTACTCCGGGATCGGGGAGCTGTTTTTT

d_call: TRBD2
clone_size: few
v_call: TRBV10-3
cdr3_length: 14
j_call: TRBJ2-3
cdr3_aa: CAINGGGATDTQYF
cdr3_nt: TGTGCCATCAATGGCGGGGGGGCCACAGATACGCAGTATTTT

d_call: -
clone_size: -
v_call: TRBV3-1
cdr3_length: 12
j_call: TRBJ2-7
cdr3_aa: CASSQGPSEQYF
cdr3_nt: TGTGCCAGCAGCCAAGGCCCCTCCGAGCAGTACTTC

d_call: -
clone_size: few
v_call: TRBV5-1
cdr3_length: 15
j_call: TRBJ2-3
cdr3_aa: CASSPWGRTTDTQYF
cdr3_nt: TGCGCCAGCAGCCCCTGGGGGCGGACCACAGATACGCAGTATTTT

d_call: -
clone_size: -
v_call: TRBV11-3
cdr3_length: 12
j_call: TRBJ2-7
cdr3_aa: CASSLGQQEQYF
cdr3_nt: TGTGCCAGCAGCTTAGGACAGCAAGAGCAGTACTTC

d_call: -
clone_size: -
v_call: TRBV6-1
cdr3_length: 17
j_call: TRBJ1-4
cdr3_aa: CASSEAFRVATNEKLFF
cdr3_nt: TGTGCCAGCAGTGAAGCTTTCAGAGTGGCGACTAATGAAAAACTGTTTTTT

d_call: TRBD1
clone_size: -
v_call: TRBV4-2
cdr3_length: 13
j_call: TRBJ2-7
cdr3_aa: CASSQDIGTDQYF
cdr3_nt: TGTGCCAGCAGCCAAGATATCGGGACAGATCAGTACTTC

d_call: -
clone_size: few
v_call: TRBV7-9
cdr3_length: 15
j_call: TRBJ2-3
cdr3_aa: CASTRPGLSTDTQYF
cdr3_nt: TGTGCCAGCACCCGACCGGGACTCAGCACAGATACGCAGTATTTT

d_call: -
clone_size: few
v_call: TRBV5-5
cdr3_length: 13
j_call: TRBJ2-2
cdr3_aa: CASSTNVGGELFF
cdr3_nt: TGTGCCAGCAGCACCAATGTCGGGGGGGAGCTGTTTTTT

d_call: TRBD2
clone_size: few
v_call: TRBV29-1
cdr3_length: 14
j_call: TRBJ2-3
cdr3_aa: CSVYLAGAADTQYF
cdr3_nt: TGCAGCGTTTATCTAGCGGGAGCCGCAGATACGCAGTATTTT

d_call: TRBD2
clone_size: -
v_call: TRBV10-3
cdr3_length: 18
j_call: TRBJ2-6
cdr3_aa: CAISLGTSGRTGANVLTF
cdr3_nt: TGTGCCATCAGCCTCGGGACTAGCGGGAGAACCGGGGCCAACGTCCTGACTTTC

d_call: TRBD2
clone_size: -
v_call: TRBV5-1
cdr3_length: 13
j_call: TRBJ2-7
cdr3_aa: CASSLFSGTEQYF
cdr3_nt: TGCGCCAGCAGCTTGTTTAGCGGGACCGAGCAGTACTTC

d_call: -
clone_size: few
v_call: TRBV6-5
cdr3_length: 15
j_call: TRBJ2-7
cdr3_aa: CASSYSRGRAYEQYF
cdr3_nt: TGTGCCAGCAGTTACTCGAGGGGGAGGGCCTACGAGCAGTACTTC

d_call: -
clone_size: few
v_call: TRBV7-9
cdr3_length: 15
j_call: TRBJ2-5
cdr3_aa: CASSLGATVRETQYF
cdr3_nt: TGTGCCAGCAGCTTAGGAGCCACGGTCAGGGAGACCCAGTACTTC

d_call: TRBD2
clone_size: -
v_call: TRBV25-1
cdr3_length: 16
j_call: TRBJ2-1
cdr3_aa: CASSRTGLAGVNEQFF
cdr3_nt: TGTGCCAGCAGCAGAACCGGACTAGCGGGAGTTAATGAGCAGTTCTTC

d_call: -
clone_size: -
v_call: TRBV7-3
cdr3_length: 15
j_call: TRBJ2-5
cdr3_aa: CASSLDSSPGRTQYF
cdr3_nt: TGTGCCAGCAGCTTGGACAGCAGCCCCGGAAGGACCCAGTACTTC

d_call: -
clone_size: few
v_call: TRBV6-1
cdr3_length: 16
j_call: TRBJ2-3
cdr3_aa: CASSPQGGSSTDTQYF
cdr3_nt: TGTGCCAGCAGTCCCCAGGGAGGTTCTAGCACAGATACGCAGTATTTT

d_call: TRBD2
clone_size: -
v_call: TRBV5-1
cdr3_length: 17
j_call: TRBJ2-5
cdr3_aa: CASSLRTSGGPGETQYF
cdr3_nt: TGCGCCAGCAGCCTACGGACTAGCGGGGGGCCGGGGGAGACCCAGTACTTC

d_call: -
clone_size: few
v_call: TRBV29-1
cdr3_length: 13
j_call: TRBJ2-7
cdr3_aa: CSVRNGPSYEQYF
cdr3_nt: TGCAGCGTTCGGAATGGCCCTTCCTACGAGCAGTACTTC

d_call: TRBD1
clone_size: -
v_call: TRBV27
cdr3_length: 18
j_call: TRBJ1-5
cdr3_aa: CASSRTGTGTLGNQPQHF
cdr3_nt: TGTGCCAGCAGTCGCACCGGGACAGGCACTTTAGGCAATCAGCCCCAGCATTTT

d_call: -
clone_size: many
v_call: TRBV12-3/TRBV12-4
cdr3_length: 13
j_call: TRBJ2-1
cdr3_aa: CASSPGPLNEQFF
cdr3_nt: TGTGCCAGCAGCCCCGGGCCCCTCAATGAGCAGTTCTTC

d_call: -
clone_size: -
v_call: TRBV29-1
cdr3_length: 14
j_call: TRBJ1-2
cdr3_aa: CSAEGGTLTYGYTF
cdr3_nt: TGCAGCGCCGAGGGAGGCACACTCACCTATGGCTACACCTTC

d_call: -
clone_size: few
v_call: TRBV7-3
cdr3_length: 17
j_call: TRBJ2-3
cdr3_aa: CASSLQSVAYGADTQYF
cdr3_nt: TGTGCCAGCAGCCTACAGTCGGTAGCATATGGGGCAGATACGCAGTATTTT

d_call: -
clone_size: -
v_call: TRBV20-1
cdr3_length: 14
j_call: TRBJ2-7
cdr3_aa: CSARASSGSYEQYF
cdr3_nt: TGCAGTGCTAGAGCGAGCAGTGGGTCCTACGAGCAGTACTTC

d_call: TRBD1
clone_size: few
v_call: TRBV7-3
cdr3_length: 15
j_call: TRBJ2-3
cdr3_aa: CASSLLGQDADTQYF
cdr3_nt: TGTGCCAGCAGCTTACTTGGACAGGACGCAGATACGCAGTATTTT

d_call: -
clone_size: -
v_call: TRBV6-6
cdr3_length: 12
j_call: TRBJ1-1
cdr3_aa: CASRLLGSEAFF
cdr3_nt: TGTGCCAGCAGATTATTAGGGTCTGAAGCTTTCTTT

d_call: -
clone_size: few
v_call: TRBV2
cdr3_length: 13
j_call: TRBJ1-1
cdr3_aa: CASSDEVNTEAFF
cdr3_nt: TGTGCCAGCAGTGACGAGGTGAACACTGAAGCTTTCTTT

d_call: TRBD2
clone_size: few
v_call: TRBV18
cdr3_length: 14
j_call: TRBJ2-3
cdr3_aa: CASSPLTSGDTQYF
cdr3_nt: TGTGCCAGCTCACCATTGACTAGCGGGGATACGCAGTATTTT

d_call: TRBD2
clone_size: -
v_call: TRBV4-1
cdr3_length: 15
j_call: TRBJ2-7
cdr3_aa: CASSQVPLSGGEQYF
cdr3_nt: TGCGCCAGCAGCCAAGTACCACTTTCGGGGGGAGAGCAGTACTTC

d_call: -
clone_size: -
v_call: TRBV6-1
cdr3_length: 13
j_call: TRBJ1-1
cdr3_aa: CASSDQVNTEAFF
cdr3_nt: TGTGCCAGCAGTGACCAAGTGAACACTGAAGCTTTCTTT

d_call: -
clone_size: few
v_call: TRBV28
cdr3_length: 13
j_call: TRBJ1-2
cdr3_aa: CAIGTARGYGYTF
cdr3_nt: TGTGCCATCGGGACGGCGAGGGGGTATGGCTACACCTTC

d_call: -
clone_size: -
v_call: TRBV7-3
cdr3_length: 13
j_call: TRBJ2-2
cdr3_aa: CASSGSPTGELFF
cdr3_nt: TGTGCCAGCAGCGGGAGTCCGACCGGGGAGCTGTTTTTT